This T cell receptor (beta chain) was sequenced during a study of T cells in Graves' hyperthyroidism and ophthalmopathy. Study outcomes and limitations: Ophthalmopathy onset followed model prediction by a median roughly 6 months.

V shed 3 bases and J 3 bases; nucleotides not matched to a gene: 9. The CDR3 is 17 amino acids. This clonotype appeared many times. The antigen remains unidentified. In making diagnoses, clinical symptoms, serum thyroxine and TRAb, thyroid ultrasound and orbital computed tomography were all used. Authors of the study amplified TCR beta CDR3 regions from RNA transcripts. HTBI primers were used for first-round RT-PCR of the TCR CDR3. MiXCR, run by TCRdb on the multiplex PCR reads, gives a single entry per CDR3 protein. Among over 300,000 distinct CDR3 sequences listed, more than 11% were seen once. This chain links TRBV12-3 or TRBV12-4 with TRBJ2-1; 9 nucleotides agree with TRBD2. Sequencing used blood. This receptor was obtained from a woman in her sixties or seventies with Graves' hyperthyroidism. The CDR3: CASSFEELAGDYNEQFF. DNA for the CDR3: TGTGCCAGCAGTTTCGAAGAATTAGCGGGAGACTACAATGAGCAGTTCTTC.